The entry below describes one T cell receptor beta chain. The antigen is undetermined. Only in-frame clones appear in the TCRdb table, and some are missing; sequencing was by immunoSEQ multiplex PCR. Altogether around 19,000 clones are present, more than 85% being singletons, with the ten largest covering around 1.5%. V was trimmed by 1 base and J by 7 bases, leaving 16 bases between them. Germline V gene lookup returns CDR1 PRHDT and CDR2 FYEKMQ (reference sequence). This CDR3 is 15 amino acids long. This entry belongs to a study of lymphopenia after photon versus proton radiotherapy. Findings and caveats of the study: A bigger post-nadir fall in TCR diversity correlated inversely with survival time in deceased patients. Oligoclonal CD8+ Temra expansion after nadir drove photon patients' diversity drop. Photon-treated patients lost naive T cells and TCR diversity; proton-treated stayed stable.

The source is a woman in her 40s with cholangiocarcinoma. V usage is TRBV13 and J usage is TRBJ1-1; no clear D. The specimen was peripheral blood, collected from a patient treated with photon-based radiotherapy. The CDR3 sequence: CASSLVGQAINEAFF. The CDR3 nucleotides read TGTGCCAGCAGCTTAGTTGGGCAGGCGATTAATGAAGCTTTCTTT.